These 9 T cell receptor beta chains came from one sample sequenced in a study of blood T cell repertoires in COVID-19. The data were produced by immunoSEQ multiplex PCR, yet TCRdb's version contains in-frame clones alone and is incomplete. The repertoire holds a few hundred thousand clones, roughly 91% seen once, with 1.7% in the top ten. Sample: PBMCs or T cells enriched from blood (not recorded which). The origin of the receptors is a woman younger than 45 who had recovered from COVID-19.

On this clone: This same CDR3 is encoded by further DNA sequences in the sample. The rearrangement uses TRBV7-9 and TRBJ2-7; D unresolved. V lost 1 base and J lost 3, with 4 bases in between. The CDR3 contains 12 residues. The germline gives CDR1 SEHNR, CDR2 FQNEAQ (reference sequence). The CDR3: CASSLGSYEQYF. The CDR3 DNA follows: TGTGCCAGCAGCTTAGGCAGCTACGAGCAGTACTTC.

This chain uses TRBV30 with TRBJ1-3; 9 positions match TRBD1. Trimming at V came to 3 bases and at J to 4 bases, leaving 10 bases not matched to a gene. CDR3 length: 16 residues. In germline, CDR1 is GTSNPN, CDR2 SVGIG (reference sequence). The CDR3 sequence is CAWRGVGQGLGNTIYF. CDR3 sequence (DNA): TGTGCCTGGAGGGGTGTGGGACAGGGCCTAGGAAACACCATATATTTT.

This clone showed up just a few times. The chain carries TRBV5-4 and TRBJ2-7; D gene uncertain. The V and J ends lost 0 bases and 5 bases respectively, with 15 bases between them. Germline CDR1 SGHNT, CDR2 YYREEE (reference sequence). CDR3 size: 15 residues. The CDR3 spells CASSLEPRFTDEQYF. For the CDR3, the DNA is TGTGCCAGCAGCTTGGAGCCTAGATTTACCGACGAGCAGTACTTC.

The chain joins TRBV2 to TRBJ1-5, with unresolved D. V lost 7 bases, J lost 4 bases, and 17 bases lay in between. This CDR3 spans 15 amino acids. The V gene's germline CDR1 is SNHLY and CDR2 FYNNEI. This chain's CDR3 is CASNAKWAENQPQHF. Written as DNA, the CDR3 is TGTGCCAGCAACGCTAAATGGGCTGAAAATCAGCCCCAGCATTTT.

The rearrangement links TRBV2 to TRBJ2-5, with 8 bases that match TRBD1. The V segment lost 0 bases and the J segment 4 bases; nucleotides outside the gene matches: 10. Germline-derived CDR1 and CDR2 are SNHLY and FYNNEI. This CDR3 has 17 residues. The CDR3 DNA is TGTGCCAGCAGTGAAGCGCTCCGGACAGGGAGTGGAGAGACCCAGTACTTC. This gives the protein CASSEALRTGSGETQYF.

This clone was picked up one time. This chain uses TRBV30 with TRBJ1-6, with D possibly TRBD1 on 5 matching bases. Trimming shortened V by 4 bases and J by 10 bases, and 20 bases separated the two germline ends. The CDR3 is made up of 15 amino acids. CDR1 is GTSNPN and CDR2 is SVGIG in the germline V gene (reference sequence). The CDR3 bases are TGTGCCTGGATCAGGAAAAGAATTCAGGGCTCACCCCTCCACTTT. It specifies CAWIRKRIQGSPLHF.

A few counts support this clone. The J gene is TRBJ2-6, the V gene TRBV19, with D tentatively TRBD1 (5 bases). V was trimmed by 6 bases and J by 2 bases, leaving 20 bases between them. CDR3 size: 18 residues. Per the germline V gene, CDR1 is LNHDA and CDR2 is SQIVND (reference sequence). CDR3 in amino acids: CASSEHQGGQTGANVLTF. CDR3 nucleotides: TGTGCCAGTAGCGAGCATCAGGGTGGCCAAACTGGGGCCAACGTCCTGACTTTC.

V and J are TRBV27 and TRBJ2-3; D might be TRBD2 (7 bases). There are 16 residues in the CDR3. V was shortened by 5 bases and J by 4 bases, with 19 bases between the two germline ends. Per the germline V gene, CDR1 is MNHEY and CDR2 is SMNVEV (reference sequence). The CDR3 DNA reads TGTGCCAGCAGTGATATCAGGGGAGGGACCGCAGATACGCAGTATTTT. Translated: CASSDIRGGTADTQYF.

The chain recombines TRBV4-1 with TRBJ2-7; D perhaps matches TRBD2 (6 bases). CDR1 is MGHRA, CDR2 YSYEKL, per germline. The CDR3 is made up of 15 amino acids. V was shortened by 0 bases and J by 2 bases, with 11 bases between the two germline ends. The chain's CDR3 is CASSQEKRATYEQYF. Written as DNA, the CDR3 is TGCGCCAGCAGCCAAGAAAAGCGGGCAACCTACGAGCAGTACTTC.